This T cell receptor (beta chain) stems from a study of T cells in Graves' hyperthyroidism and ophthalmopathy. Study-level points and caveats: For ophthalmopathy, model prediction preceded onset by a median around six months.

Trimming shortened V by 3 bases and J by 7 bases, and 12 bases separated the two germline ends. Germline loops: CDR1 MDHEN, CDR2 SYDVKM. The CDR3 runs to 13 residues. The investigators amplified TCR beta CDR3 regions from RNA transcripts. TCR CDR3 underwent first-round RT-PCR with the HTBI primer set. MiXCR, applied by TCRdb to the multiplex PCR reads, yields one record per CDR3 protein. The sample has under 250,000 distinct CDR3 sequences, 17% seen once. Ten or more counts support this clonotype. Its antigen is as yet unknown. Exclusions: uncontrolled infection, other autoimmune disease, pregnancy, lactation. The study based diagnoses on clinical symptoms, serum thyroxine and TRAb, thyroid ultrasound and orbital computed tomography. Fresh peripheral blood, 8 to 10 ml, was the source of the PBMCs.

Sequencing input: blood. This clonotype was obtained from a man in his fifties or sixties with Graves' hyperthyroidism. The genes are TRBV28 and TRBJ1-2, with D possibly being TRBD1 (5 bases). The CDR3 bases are TGTGCCAGCAGTTTTCTGGGGGAACGTGGCTACACCTTC. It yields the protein CASSFLGERGYTF.